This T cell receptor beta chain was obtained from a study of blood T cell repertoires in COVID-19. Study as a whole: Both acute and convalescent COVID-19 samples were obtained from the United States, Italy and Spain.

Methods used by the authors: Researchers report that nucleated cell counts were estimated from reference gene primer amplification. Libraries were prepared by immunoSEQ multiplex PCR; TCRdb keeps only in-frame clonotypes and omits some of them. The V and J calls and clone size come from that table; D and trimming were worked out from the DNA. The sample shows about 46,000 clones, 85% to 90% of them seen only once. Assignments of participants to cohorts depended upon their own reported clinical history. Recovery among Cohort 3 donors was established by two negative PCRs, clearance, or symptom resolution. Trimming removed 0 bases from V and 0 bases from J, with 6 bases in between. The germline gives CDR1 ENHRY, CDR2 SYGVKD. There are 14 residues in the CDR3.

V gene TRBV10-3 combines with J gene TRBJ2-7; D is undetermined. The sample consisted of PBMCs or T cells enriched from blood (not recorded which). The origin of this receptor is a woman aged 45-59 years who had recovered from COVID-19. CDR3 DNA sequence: TGTGCCATCAGTGAGTCCGACAACTCCTACGAGCAGTACTTC. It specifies CAISESDNSYEQYF.